These 12 T cell receptor beta chains were all obtained from the same sample, sequenced in a study of shared clonotypes between healthy human individuals. Data came from immunoSEQ multiplex PCR; TCRdb stores just in-frame clones and leaves some out. This table has under 2,500,000 clones, about 94% appearing once. Input material: naive CD4+ T cells sorted from blood. Subset given: CD45RA+ positively selected. These receptor sequences come from a man younger than 35 in good health.

This clone occurred once. The CDR3 sequence: CAISGGSLSYEQYF. CDR3 nucleotides: TGTGCCATCAGTGGGGGTAGTTTGTCCTACGAGCAGTACTTC. The chain recombines TRBV10-3 with TRBJ2-7; D gene ambiguous. There are 14 residues in the CDR3. CDR1 is ENHRY and CDR2 is SYGVKD in the germline V gene. V was clipped by 4 bases and J by 1 base, with 11 bases between them.

As DNA, the CDR3 is TGTGCCAGCAGCGCGGACAGCCTCGGGGGGCAGTTCTTC. Translated, it gives CASSADSLGGQFF. V and J are TRBV11-3 and TRBJ2-1, with D perhaps matching TRBD1 or TRBD2 (6 bases each). Per the germline V gene, CDR1 is SGHNT and CDR2 is YENEEA. This CDR3 has 13 residues. V gave up 5 bases and J gave up 12 bases, with 17 bases separating them.

The chain is built from TRBV7-2 and TRBJ2-2; D gene unclear. Germline V CDR1 and CDR2: SGHTA, FQGNSA. Trimming shortened V by 0 bases and J by 3 bases, and 8 bases separated the two germline ends. This CDR3 region has 15 residues. CDR3 protein: CASSLAQLYTGELFF. The CDR3 DNA reads as TGTGCCAGCAGCTTAGCACAGCTTTACACCGGGGAGCTGTTTTTT.

The genes are TRBV7-2 and TRBJ1-1; weak D call: TRBD1 (6 bases). V was clipped by 4 bases and J by 8 bases, with 17 bases between them. The CDR3 totals 14 residues. CDR1 is SGHTA, CDR2 FQGNSA, per germline. The CDR3 DNA reads TGTGCCAGCAGCTCCCCGGGCGGGGGCCTCGAAGCTTTCTTT. Translating it yields CASSSPGGGLEAFF.

In its sample, this clone was seen once. The chain couples TRBV6-5 to TRBJ2-2; D unresolved. V was pared by 2 bases and J by 5 bases, with 12 bases between. Germline V lookup: CDR1 MNHEY, CDR2 SVGAGI. This CDR3 spans 15 amino acids. CDR3 sequence reads: CASSYAQRGTGELFF. The CDR3, as DNA: TGTGCCAGCAGTTACGCACAGCGAGGTACCGGGGAGCTGTTTTTT.

The J gene is TRBJ2-7, the V gene TRBV10-3; TRBD2 is a possible D gene (5 bases). Germline-derived CDR1 and CDR2 are ENHRY and SYGVKD. The CDR3 length is 15 residues. Trimming pared 4 bases from V and 3 bases from J, leaving 16 bases between. CDR3 nucleotides: TGTGCCATCAGTGGAGACCACCAACGGGACTACGAGCAGTACTTC. Protein sequence: CAISGDHQRDYEQYF.

The genes are TRBV28 and TRBJ2-7; 13 nucleotides match TRBD2. After removal of 5 bases from V and 4 bases from J, the junction contained 2 bases not matched to a gene. The CDR3 is 14 residues long. In germline, CDR1 is MDHEN, CDR2 SYDVKM. The DNA of the CDR3 is TGTGCCAGCAGTGGGACTAGCGGGGTTTACGAGCAGTACTTC. This encodes CASSGTSGVYEQYF.

Turning to this clone: Additional DNA sequences in this sample encode the identical CDR3. The chain carries TRBV29-1 and TRBJ1-2; 8 bases match TRBD1. Germline CDR1 reads SQVTM; CDR2 reads ANQGSEA. The CDR3 runs 13 residues. The J segment lost 0 bases and the V segment lost 7 bases, leaving 4 bases of the junction unmatched. CDR3 in amino acids: CSAGTGANYGYTF. The DNA of the CDR3 is TGCAGCGCTGGGACAGGTGCTAACTATGGCTACACCTTC.

J is TRBJ1-2 and V is TRBV5-1, with D unclear. The CDR3 is 12 amino acids. V lost 4 bases and J 5 bases, leaving 9 bases between the germline ends. Germline-derived CDR1 and CDR2 are SGHRS and YFSETQ. Here the CDR3 DNA reads TGCGCCAGCAGCATCCCGGGGTATGGCTACACCTTC. Its translation is CASSIPGYGYTF.

The chain uses TRBV10-3 and TRBJ1-4, with D possibly TRBD1 on 6 matching bases. Germline CDR1 reads ENHRY; CDR2 reads SYGVKD. Trimming pared 6 bases from V and 7 bases from J, leaving 12 bases between. The CDR3 runs 13 residues. The CDR3, as DNA: TGTGCCATCAGACAGGAAGGGGGTGAAAAACTGTTTTTT. As protein: CAIRQEGGEKLFF.

The chain has TRBV10-3 and TRBJ2-7; 9 bases are a match to TRBD2. Germline values: CDR1 ENHRY, CDR2 SYGVKD. This CDR3 is 12 amino acids long. The J segment lost 4 bases and the V segment lost 8 bases, leaving 3 bases of the junction unmatched. The CDR3 is CAIGTSFYEQYF. For the CDR3, the DNA is TGTGCCATCGGGACTAGCTTTTACGAGCAGTACTTC.

This clone was found once. The chain combines TRBV10-1 with TRBJ2-7; TRBD1 agrees at 8 bases. The germline CDR1 and CDR2 sequences are WNHNN and SYGVQD (reference sequence). J was trimmed by 3 bases and V by 9 bases; bases with no gene match: 7. The CDR3 covers 13 residues. The CDR3 spells CASSGQAVYEQYF. Written as DNA, the CDR3 is TGCGCCAGTTCGGGACAGGCAGTCTACGAGCAGTACTTC.